The 8 T cell receptor beta chains below all came from one sample that was sequenced in a study of blood T cell repertoires in COVID-19. Profiling relied on immunoSEQ multiplex PCR, and the TCRdb table lists in-frame clones only, not all of them. The sample records 84,000 or so clones, about three quarters being singletons. Input material: peripheral blood. These receptors all come from a human donor in a cohort sampled during active COVID-19.

V usage is TRBV3-1 (or the pseudogene TRBV3-2) and J usage is TRBJ2-7, with TRBD2 matching over 11 bases. Germline V CDR1 and CDR2: LGHDT, YNNKEL (reference sequence). Unmatched junction bases numbered 14, after V lost 0 bases and J lost 4 bases. The CDR3 extends over 19 amino acids. CDR3 bases: TGTGCCAGCAGCCAAGATCTTTGGCTAGCGGGGGGAGAGGGTTACGAGCAGTACTTC. This encodes CASSQDLWLAGGEGYEQYF.

The rearrangement joins TRBV3-1 (or the pseudogene TRBV3-2) to TRBJ1-2; no firm D call. Germline-derived CDR1 and CDR2 are LGHDT and YNNKEL (reference sequence). CDR3 length: 13 amino acids. The V gene lost 1 base and the J gene lost 3 bases, with 6 bases spanning the gap. The DNA for the CDR3 is TGTGCCAGCAGCCAAGCCGGGTACTATGGCTACACCTTC. It specifies CASSQAGYYGYTF.

The chain couples TRBV5-1 to TRBJ1-5; the D is unclear. Deletions cut 0 bases from V and 7 bases from J, with 14 bases between. This CDR3 has 15 residues. Germline V lookup: CDR1 SGHRS, CDR2 YFSETQ. For the CDR3, the DNA is TGCGCCAGCAGCTTGGCTGGTCAAACCGGGCAGCCCCAGCATTTT. It specifies CASSLAGQTGQPQHF.

The chain carries TRBV10-1 and TRBJ2-7; TRBD1 matches at 9 bases. J was trimmed by 5 bases and V by 0 bases; bases with no gene match: 8. This CDR3 has 16 residues. The germline V gene has CDR1 WNHNN and CDR2 SYGVQD (reference sequence). The CDR3 loop reads CASSESKRQGENEQYF. CDR3 sequence (DNA): TGCGCCAGCAGTGAGTCGAAGCGACAGGGGGAGAACGAGCAGTACTTC.

This clone was picked up a small number of times. The chain combines TRBV11-3 with TRBJ2-7; possibly TRBD1 for D (6 bases). Trimming removed 4 bases at V and 6 bases at J, with 16 bases between. CDR3 length: 14 amino acids. Germline V gene lookup returns CDR1 SGHNT and CDR2 YENEEA. CDR3 DNA sequence: TGTGCCAGCAGCTCGGACTGGCAAGGGGGCGAGCAGTACTTC. Translated: CASSSDWQGGEQYF.

The chain uses TRBV19 and TRBJ1-2, with D possibly TRBD1 on 6 matching bases. There are 13 residues in the CDR3. Germline CDR1 and CDR2: LNHDA and SQIVND (reference sequence). Trimming left V 7 bases short and J 4 bases short, with 13 bases between. The CDR3 region is CASTLGGAYGYTF. CDR3 nucleotide sequence: TGTGCCAGTACCCTGGGGGGGGCCTATGGCTACACCTTC.

CDR3 region: CAFGGRAFF. DNA for the CDR3: TGTGCCTTTGGGGGGAGGGCTTTCTTT. This chain connects TRBV28 to TRBJ1-1; perhaps TRBD1 as D (5 bases). Germline CDR1 MDHEN, CDR2 SYDVKM. CDR3 length equals 9 residues. With 11 bases removed from V and 11 bases from J, the gap between germline ends came to 12 bases.

The chain combines TRBV5-6 with TRBJ2-7, with 7 bases matching TRBD1. Germline assignment: CDR1 SGHDT and CDR2 YYEEEE. The CDR3 is 15 amino acids. V lost 2 bases and J lost 0; bases outside the gene matches: 5. The CDR3 reads CASSFPTGNSYEQYF. The CDR3 bases are TGTGCCAGCAGCTTTCCGACAGGGAACTCCTACGAGCAGTACTTC.